This is a list of T cell receptor beta chains from one sample in a study of shared clonotypes between healthy human individuals. The data were produced by immunoSEQ multiplex PCR, yet TCRdb's version contains in-frame clones alone and is incomplete. In the table there are about 1.5 million clones, 95% to 99% of which are singletons. The sample consisted of naive CD4+ T cells sorted from blood. The origin of the receptors is a man in his thirties or forties in good health. Each CDR3 is given with its conserved first and last residue. A D gene is named only where the DNA matches it firmly. For some rows the clone size is stated as once, few or many, or as a class when expanded; others skip it.

size: .
D: .
V: TRBV28
J: TRBJ2-7
CDR3: CASSPTLVKSSYEQYF
DNA: TGTGCCAGCAGTCCAACTCTAGTCAAGAGCTCCTACGAGCAGTACTTC

size: .
D: .
V: TRBV4-2
J: TRBJ2-7
CDR3: CASSQDKVLAEQYF
DNA: TGTGCCAGCAGCCAAGATAAGGTGCTAGCCGAGCAGTACTTC

size: .
D: .
V: TRBV19
J: TRBJ2-2
CDR3: CASSTDSEELFF
DNA: TGTGCCAGCAGTACGGACAGCGAGGAGCTGTTTTTT

size: .
D: .
V: TRBV11-2
J: TRBJ1-5
CDR3: CASSLNSNQPQHF
DNA: TGTGCCAGCAGCTTAAATAGCAATCAGCCCCAGCATTTT

size: .
D: TRBD1
V: TRBV28
J: TRBJ2-7
CDR3: CASSLWGQGPYEQYF
DNA: TGTGCCAGCAGTTTATGGGGACAGGGGCCCTACGAGCAGTACTTC

size: .
D: .
V: TRBV27
J: TRBJ2-7
CDR3: CASSLYLGEIYEQYF
DNA: TGTGCCAGCAGTTTATATTTGGGGGAGATCTACGAGCAGTACTTC

size: .
D: .
V: TRBV7-2
J: TRBJ1-5
CDR3: CASSWVSRNQPQHF
DNA: TGTGCCAGCAGCTGGGTATCCCGCAATCAGCCCCAGCATTTT

size: .
D: TRBD1
V: TRBV5-1
J: TRBJ2-1
CDR3: CASSLGPGQSLTMKQFF
DNA: TGCGCCAGCAGTCTAGGTCCGGGACAGAGCCTGACAATGAAGCAGTTCTTC

size: .
D: .
V: TRBV5-8
J: TRBJ2-7
CDR3: CASSFISWGHLPYEQYF
DNA: TGTGCCAGCAGCTTCATTTCATGGGGACACCTTCCGTACGAGCAGTACTTC

size: .
D: TRBD1
V: TRBV11-2
J: TRBJ2-7
CDR3: CASSSGQGYEQYF
DNA: TGTGCCAGCAGCTCGGGACAGGGGTACGAGCAGTACTTC

size: .
D: TRBD1
V: TRBV11-2
J: TRBJ2-3
CDR3: CASSPGTATKTQYF
DNA: TGTGCCAGCAGCCCCGGGACAGCGACTAAGACGCAGTATTTT

size: .
D: .
V: TRBV7-6
J: TRBJ2-7
CDR3: CASSLDWGEQYF
DNA: TGTGCCAGCAGCTTAGATTGGGGCGAGCAGTACTTC

size: .
D: .
V: TRBV6-6
J: TRBJ2-7
CDR3: CASSTRGAYEQYF
DNA: TGTGCCAGCAGTACACGGGGGGCTTACGAGCAGTACTTC

size: .
D: TRBD1
V: TRBV18
J: TRBJ2-1
CDR3: CASSPPGRGSYNEQFF
DNA: TGTGCCAGCTCACCACCGGGCAGGGGGTCCTACAATGAGCAGTTCTTC

size: .
D: TRBD1
V: TRBV29-1
J: TRBJ2-1
CDR3: CSVVWTGIYNEQFF
DNA: TGCAGCGTTGTGTGGACAGGGATTTACAATGAGCAGTTCTTC

size: once
D: .
V: TRBV9
J: TRBJ2-1
CDR3: CASSVSGGMGYNEQFF
DNA: TGTGCCAGCAGCGTATCAGGAGGGATGGGTTACAATGAGCAGTTCTTC

size: .
D: .
V: TRBV5-1
J: TRBJ2-5
CDR3: CASSFQSPEETQYF
DNA: TGCGCCAGCAGCTTCCAGTCCCCGGAAGAGACCCAGTACTTC

size: .
D: .
V: TRBV4-1
J: TRBJ1-5
CDR3: CASSPARGARNQPQHF
DNA: TGCGCCAGCAGCCCCGCGCGGGGGGCCCGCAATCAGCCCCAGCATTTT

size: .
D: TRBD2
V: TRBV19
J: TRBJ2-1
CDR3: CASSASPGRERYNEQFF
DNA: TGTGCCAGTAGTGCCAGTCCGGGGCGGGAGAGGTACAATGAGCAGTTCTTC

size: .
D: .
V: TRBV5-5
J: TRBJ2-7
CDR3: CASSLREFYEQYF
DNA: TGTGCCAGCAGCTTGCGGGAGTTCTACGAGCAGTACTTC